This T cell receptor beta chain was sequenced for a study of somatic mutations in cytotoxic T cells in rheumatoid arthritis. Overall study findings and caveats: A rise in CD8+ clonality with age was seen in rheumatoid arthritis patients but not in healthy controls.

Using immunoSEQ multiplex PCR, the repertoire was profiled, and TCRdb retains in-frame clones only, with some absent. The table has about 5,500 clones, roughly four fifths seen once. CDR1 MNHEY and CDR2 SMNVEV come from the germline V gene (reference sequence). The CDR3 runs 15 residues. V lost 6 bases, J lost 4 bases, and 18 bases lay in between. Note on this clone: No antigen is known for it.

Sequencing used CD8+ T cells sorted from blood. V usage is TRBV27 and J usage is TRBJ2-5; TRBD2 is a possible D gene (6 bases). The clonotype originates from a woman aged 50 to 60 with rheumatoid arthritis. CDR3 amino acids: CASSTRPDGGETQYF. CDR3 nucleotide sequence: TGTGCCAGCAGCACCCGACCCGACGGGGGAGAGACCCAGTACTTC.